This is a list of T cell receptor beta chains from one sample in a study of cytomegalovirus exposure and HLA in healthy donors. The assay was immunoSEQ multiplex PCR, and TCRdb's table has in-frame clones only and misses some. The sample has 150,000 to 200,000 clones, 76% seen once. Sequenced input: PBMCs. The receptors were sampled from a woman aged 25 to 45 in good health and CMV-seropositive. CDR3s include the opening cysteine and the closing phenylalanine or tryptophan. A D gene is named only where the DNA matches it firmly. Clone size is stated in some rows and not others, as once, few, many or a class when expanded.

v_gene: TRBV10-3; d_gene: TRBD1; abundance: -; j_gene: TRBJ2-7; CDR3nt: TGTGCCATCAGTGGCGCGTTGACAGGGATCTCCTACGAGCAGTACTTC; CDR3aa: CAISGALTGISYEQYF
v_gene: TRBV4-1; d_gene: -; abundance: -; j_gene: TRBJ2-7; CDR3nt: TGCGCCAGCAGCCAAAGCTCGGGACGGGGGGCTTGGGAGCAGTACTTC; CDR3aa: CASSQSSGRGAWEQYF
v_gene: TRBV14; d_gene: -; abundance: few; j_gene: TRBJ2-5; CDR3nt: TGTGCCAGCAGCCAAGTGACTCGAGAGACCCAGTACTTC; CDR3aa: CASSQVTRETQYF
v_gene: TRBV19; d_gene: TRBD2; abundance: few; j_gene: TRBJ2-6; CDR3nt: TGTGCCAGTAGTAAACTTACTAGCGGCTCTGGGGCCAACGTCCTGACTTTC; CDR3aa: CASSKLTSGSGANVLTF
v_gene: TRBV5-6; d_gene: TRBD1; abundance: -; j_gene: TRBJ1-5; CDR3nt: TGTGCCAGCAGCTTGGGGGACAGGATTAATCAGCCCCAGCATTTT; CDR3aa: CASSLGDRINQPQHF
v_gene: TRBV7-9; d_gene: TRBD1; abundance: -; j_gene: TRBJ1-2; CDR3nt: TGTGCCAGCAGCTTTGCAGGACAGGGGCACTATGGCTACACCTTC; CDR3aa: CASSFAGQGHYGYTF
v_gene: TRBV5-4; d_gene: -; abundance: -; j_gene: TRBJ2-5; CDR3nt: TGTGCCAGCAGCTTGGCCGGGGAGACCCAGTACTTC; CDR3aa: CASSLAGETQYF
v_gene: TRBV19; d_gene: -; abundance: -; j_gene: TRBJ2-5; CDR3nt: TGTGCCACTACCCCCACGGGTCGGGAGACCCAGTACTTC; CDR3aa: CATTPTGRETQYF
v_gene: TRBV20-1; d_gene: -; abundance: -; j_gene: TRBJ1-4; CDR3nt: TGCAGTGCTAGCAATAATGAAAAACTGTTTTTT; CDR3aa: CSASNNEKLFF
v_gene: TRBV6-6; d_gene: TRBD2; abundance: few; j_gene: TRBJ2-5; CDR3nt: TGTGCCAGCAGTTACCCGTACCGGGGGGGAAGGGAGACCCAGTACTTC; CDR3aa: CASSYPYRGGRETQYF
v_gene: TRBV7-2; d_gene: -; abundance: -; j_gene: TRBJ2-5; CDR3nt: TGTGCCAGCAGCCCCCTAGGTCGAGAGACCCAGTACTTC; CDR3aa: CASSPLGRETQYF
v_gene: TRBV4-1; d_gene: TRBD2; abundance: -; j_gene: TRBJ2-5; CDR3nt: TGCGCCAGCAGCCAAGCCCGGGGGGGCGCCGGGGAGACCCAGTACTTC; CDR3aa: CASSQARGGAGETQYF
v_gene: TRBV5-8; d_gene: -; abundance: -; j_gene: TRBJ1-1; CDR3nt: TGTGCCAGCAGCTTGGCCTATAAACAGAAGCTAGAAGCTTTCTTT; CDR3aa: CASSLAYKQKLEAFF
v_gene: TRBV9; d_gene: -; abundance: -; j_gene: TRBJ1-2; CDR3nt: TGTGCCAGCAGCACCTACAGGGACGCTGGCTACACCTTC; CDR3aa: CASSTYRDAGYTF
v_gene: TRBV18; d_gene: -; abundance: -; j_gene: TRBJ1-6; CDR3nt: TGTGCCAGCTCGGACCTGGAGGGCGGCTCACCCCTCCACTTT; CDR3aa: CASSDLEGGSPLHF
v_gene: TRBV9; d_gene: -; abundance: -; j_gene: TRBJ1-1; CDR3nt: TGTGCCAGCAGCGTAGGGAGGAACACTGAAGCTTTCTTT; CDR3aa: CASSVGRNTEAFF